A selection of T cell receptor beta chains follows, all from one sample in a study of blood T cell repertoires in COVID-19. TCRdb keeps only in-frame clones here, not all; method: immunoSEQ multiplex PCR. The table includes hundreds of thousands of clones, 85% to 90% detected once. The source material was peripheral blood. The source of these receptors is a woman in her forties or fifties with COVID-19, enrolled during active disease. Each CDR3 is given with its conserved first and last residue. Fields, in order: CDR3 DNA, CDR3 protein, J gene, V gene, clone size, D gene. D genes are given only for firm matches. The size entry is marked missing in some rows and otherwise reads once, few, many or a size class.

DNA: TGTGCCAGCAGCGGACGCGAGACAGGGATAATCGGGGAGCTGTTTTTT
CDR3: CASSGRETGIIGELFF
J: TRBJ2-2
V: TRBV11-1
size: .
D: TRBD1

DNA: TGTGCCAGCAGCGTGACAGGGTGGGAGACCCAGTACTTC
CDR3: CASSVTGWETQYF
J: TRBJ2-5
V: TRBV9
size: .
D: TRBD1

DNA: TGTGCCAGCAGCGCCCGGGGGGCCAAAACCGGGGAGCTGTTTTTT
CDR3: CASSARGAKTGELFF
J: TRBJ2-2
V: TRBV9
size: .
D: .

DNA: TGCGCCAGCAGCCAGGTTGCGCAGGGAGGCTACACCTTC
CDR3: CASSQVAQGGYTF
J: TRBJ1-2
V: TRBV4-1
size: .
D: .

DNA: TGCAGTGCTAGTCAGGGACTAGCGGGGGGAGGGTCAGATACGCAGTATTTT
CDR3: CSASQGLAGGGSDTQYF
J: TRBJ2-3
V: TRBV20-1
size: once
D: TRBD2

DNA: TGTGCCAGTTACCCCCACGGGTCCACCGGGGAGCTGTTTTTT
CDR3: CASYPHGSTGELFF
J: TRBJ2-2
V: TRBV19
size: .
D: .

DNA: TGTGCCAGCAGCATATCCGGGACAGGGTCAATCCTCCCTGGAAACACCATATATTTT
CDR3: CASSISGTGSILPGNTIYF
J: TRBJ1-3
V: TRBV11-2
size: .
D: TRBD1

DNA: TGCGCCAGCTTCGAACCGGGACAGGGAAGAGTGGGGACTGAAGCTTTCTTT
CDR3: CASFEPGQGRVGTEAFF
J: TRBJ1-1
V: TRBV5-1
size: .
D: TRBD1

DNA: TGTGCCAGTAGTATCGGGCAGGGAAGCAATCAGCCCCAGCATTTT
CDR3: CASSIGQGSNQPQHF
J: TRBJ1-5
V: TRBV19
size: .
D: .

DNA: TGTGCCAGCAGTGAATGGCAGGGGGTGGGAGGCTACACCTTC
CDR3: CASSEWQGVGGYTF
J: TRBJ1-2
V: TRBV2
size: .
D: TRBD1

DNA: TGTGCCAGCAGCGTAGGATATGGGCAGGGCGCCGGGGAGCTGTTTTTT
CDR3: CASSVGYGQGAGELFF
J: TRBJ2-2
V: TRBV9
size: .
D: .

DNA: TGTGCCAGCAGCTTAGAACTAGGGGGATCCTACGAGCAGTACTTC
CDR3: CASSLELGGSYEQYF
J: TRBJ2-7
V: TRBV7-2
size: .
D: .

DNA: TGTGCCAGCAGCTTGGGGGCAGGGTTGGGCTACTATGAGCAGTTCTTC
CDR3: CASSLGAGLGYYEQFF
J: TRBJ2-1
V: TRBV5-8
size: .
D: .

DNA: TGTGCCATCAGCGACGTCGCTAGCGACTCTGGAAACACCATATATTTT
CDR3: CAISDVASDSGNTIYF
J: TRBJ1-3
V: TRBV10-3
size: .
D: .

DNA: TGTGCCAGCAGAATGGGGACAGCCACTGAAGCTTTCTTT
CDR3: CASRMGTATEAFF
J: TRBJ1-1
V: TRBV6-4
size: few
D: TRBD1

DNA: TGTGCCATCAGAGAGGACAGTAGCAATGAAAAACTGTTTTTT
CDR3: CAIREDSSNEKLFF
J: TRBJ1-4
V: TRBV10-3
size: .
D: .

DNA: TGTGCCAGCACGCCCGTCTCGGGGACACCGGATGGCTACACCTTC
CDR3: CASTPVSGTPDGYTF
J: TRBJ1-2
V: TRBV2
size: .
D: .

DNA: TGTGCCAGCAGCTTAGGCTTAACGGGGGGGCTAGAGACCCAGTACTTC
CDR3: CASSLGLTGGLETQYF
J: TRBJ2-5
V: TRBV11-3
size: .
D: TRBD2

DNA: TGTGCCAGCAGCGTAGTGGAAGGAGCAGGGGGAGACTACGAGCAGTACTTC
CDR3: CASSVVEGAGGDYEQYF
J: TRBJ2-7
V: TRBV9
size: once
D: TRBD1

DNA: TGTGCCAGCGCTTCGACTGGACAGACGAACACTGAAGCTTTCTTT
CDR3: CASASTGQTNTEAFF
J: TRBJ1-1
V: TRBV9
size: .
D: .

DNA: TGTGCCAGCAGTCTAATTACTGGACAGGGTGGGAATTCACCCCTCCACTTT
CDR3: CASSLITGQGGNSPLHF
J: TRBJ1-6
V: TRBV2
size: .
D: TRBD1

DNA: TGCAGCGTTGGGGTCCGGGGCGAGCAGTACTTC
CDR3: CSVGVRGEQYF
J: TRBJ2-7
V: TRBV29-1
size: .
D: .

DNA: TGTGCCAGCAGTGCCCACAGGGCCCTTGAAGCTTTCTTT
CDR3: CASSAHRALEAFF
J: TRBJ1-1
V: TRBV27
size: .
D: .

DNA: TGTGCCAGCAGCCTTCGCGGGGGACTCCAAGAGACCCAGTACTTC
CDR3: CASSLRGGLQETQYF
J: TRBJ2-5
V: TRBV7-9
size: .
D: TRBD2